The 22 T cell receptor beta chains in this list originate from one sample, sequenced in a study of blood T cell repertoires in COVID-19. Data came from immunoSEQ multiplex PCR; TCRdb stores just in-frame clones and leaves some out. The sample contains some 250,000 clones, approximately 91% of which appear only once. The sequencing sample was made of PBMCs or T cells enriched from blood (not recorded which). The origin of the receptors is a woman aged 40 to 49 with acute COVID-19.

The rearrangement uses TRBV5-1 and TRBJ2-6; the match to TRBD1 covers 8 bases. CDR1 is SGHRS, CDR2 YFSETQ, per germline. This CDR3 is built from 19 residues. J gave up 0 bases and V 4 bases, and 12 bases lay outside the gene matches. Here the CDR3 reads CASSPLSGQGLSGANVLTF. CDR3 coding DNA: TGCGCCAGCAGCCCACTTAGTGGACAGGGCCTCTCTGGGGCCAACGTCCTGACTTTC.

The chain has TRBV11-3 and TRBJ2-1; D call uncertain. There are 14 residues in the CDR3. The germline CDR1 and CDR2 sequences are SGHNT and YENEEA. V dropped 2 bases and J dropped 5 bases, with 10 bases sitting between them. CDR3 sequence reads: CASSLYPANNEQFF. CDR3 DNA sequence: TGTGCCAGCAGCTTATACCCTGCGAACAATGAGCAGTTCTTC.

Concerning this clone itself: Within the sample, other DNA sequences also encode this same CDR3. This chain joins TRBV2 and TRBJ2-2; D unresolved. The CDR3 covers 14 residues. Germline loops: CDR1 SNHLY, CDR2 FYNNEI. V was cut by 2 bases and J by 2 bases, with 6 bases left in between. The CDR3 loop is CASSERRNTGELFF. For the CDR3, the DNA is TGTGCCAGCAGTGAAAGGAGAAACACCGGGGAGCTGTTTTTT.

The chain has TRBV5-4 and TRBJ1-4; 9 bases agree with TRBD1. J gave up 3 bases and V 4 bases, and 13 bases lay outside the gene matches. CDR1 is SGHNT, CDR2 YYREEE, per germline (reference sequence). CDR3 length: 18 amino acids. In nucleotides, the CDR3 is TGTGCCAGCAGCACCGGGGCCGGGACAGGGAGGCCTAATGAAAAACTGTTTTTT. It specifies CASSTGAGTGRPNEKLFF.

The gene calls are TRBV6-5 and TRBJ1-5; D is perhaps TRBD1 (5 bases). Germline CDR1 is MNHEY and CDR2 is SVGAGI. V lost 8 bases and J lost 7, with 21 bases in between. The CDR3 consists of 15 residues. In DNA form, the CDR3 reads TGTGCCAGCGCCCCCGGGGGGGAGGGTCGCCAGCCCCAGCATTTT. Amino acid sequence: CASAPGGEGRQPQHF.

This clone has just one count. The chain couples TRBV7-2 to TRBJ2-7; TRBD2 matches 10 bases. The V segment lost 2 bases and the J segment 7 bases; nucleotides outside the gene matches: 8. Per the germline V gene, CDR1 is SGHTA and CDR2 is FQGNSA. The CDR3 is made up of 15 amino acids. CDR3 coding DNA: TGTGCCAGCAGCTTAACAGCGGGAGGGGCGGGAGAGCAGTACTTC. Residues: CASSLTAGGAGEQYF.

This chain links TRBV5-1 with TRBJ1-2, with a weak D call TRBD1 (6 bases). V was pared by 0 bases and J by 8 bases, with 14 bases between. The germline V gene has CDR1 SGHRS and CDR2 YFSETQ. The CDR3 sequence is 14 residues long. The CDR3 region is CASSLGRQGGGYTF. CDR3 coding DNA: TGCGCCAGCAGCTTGGGAAGACAAGGGGGAGGCTACACCTTC.

The chain joins TRBV30 to TRBJ1-5; D is undetermined. CDR1 and CDR2 (germline): GTSNPN, SVGIG (reference sequence). Deletions cut 0 bases from V and 4 bases from J, with 10 bases between. There are 14 residues in the CDR3. The CDR3 spells CAWSVQPGNQPQHF. The CDR3 coding sequence is TGTGCCTGGAGTGTACAGCCGGGGAATCAGCCCCAGCATTTT.

The rearrangement links TRBV7-9 to TRBJ2-5; D not resolved. There are 16 residues in the CDR3. The V end lost 0 bases, the J end lost 5 bases, and 16 bases lay between the germline ends. The germline V gene encodes CDR1 SEHNR and CDR2 FQNEAQ (reference sequence). CDR3 amino acids: CASSLALSEVGETQYF. The CDR3 DNA reads as TGTGCCAGCAGCTTAGCTCTGTCCGAGGTTGGGGAGACCCAGTACTTC.

The chain uses TRBV28 and TRBJ1-5, with D perhaps matching TRBD1 (6 bases). Germline CDR1 reads MDHEN; CDR2 reads SYDVKM. Trimming cost V 3 bases and J 2 bases, with 11 bases left between them. The CDR3 spans 15 residues. CDR3 loop: CASSFQGKGNQPQHF. The CDR3 DNA is TGTGCCAGCAGTTTTCAGGGGAAGGGCAATCAGCCCCAGCATTTT.

The chain is built from TRBV15 and TRBJ2-5; D is ambiguous. The CDR3 contains 16 residues. Germline-derived CDR1 and CDR2 are LNHNV and YYDKDF (reference sequence). The V end lost 0 bases, the J end lost 0 bases, and 11 bases lay between the germline ends. CDR3 residues: CATSRDGRLHQETQYF. CDR3 nucleotides: TGTGCCACCAGCAGAGATGGTCGACTTCACCAAGAGACCCAGTACTTC.

The rearrangement uses TRBV6-5 and TRBJ1-1, with TRBD1 matching over 9 bases. The germline V gene encodes CDR1 MNHEY and CDR2 SVGAGI. V shed 6 bases and J 6 bases; nucleotides not matched to a gene: 8. This CDR3 spans 14 amino acids. The CDR3 DNA is TGTGCCAGCAGGAACCGGGACAGGGTCGCTGAAGCTTTCTTT. Translation: CASRNRDRVAEAFF.

V usage is TRBV3-1 (or the pseudogene TRBV3-2) and J usage is TRBJ1-2; D is uncertain. V was trimmed by 1 base and J by 5 bases, leaving 11 bases between them. This CDR3 has 14 amino acids. CDR1 and CDR2 from the germline V gene are LGHDT and YNNKEL (reference sequence). The CDR3 reads CASSQGLWPYGYTF. CDR3 DNA sequence: TGTGCCAGCAGCCAAGGTCTTTGGCCTTATGGCTACACCTTC.

This chain uses TRBV9 with TRBJ2-1; weak D call: TRBD2 (5 bases). Trimming cost V 4 bases and J 8 bases, with 16 bases left between them. Germline values: CDR1 SGDLS, CDR2 YYNGEE. The CDR3 consists of 14 residues. The CDR3 region is CASSRLASRDEQFF. In DNA, the CDR3 is TGTGCCAGCAGCCGTCTAGCATCCCGGGATGAGCAGTTCTTC.

Only one count was recorded for this clone. The chain has TRBV19 and TRBJ1-5; tentative D call: TRBD1 (5 bases). Trimming cost V 4 bases and J 9 bases, with 10 bases left between them. The CDR3 consists of 12 residues. Looked up from germline, CDR1 is LNHDA and CDR2 is SQIVND (reference sequence). CDR3 amino acids: CASSTKGWPQHF. The CDR3 DNA follows: TGTGCCAGTAGTACGAAGGGGTGGCCCCAGCATTTT.

This clone was seen more than once but under ten times. The J gene is TRBJ2-1, the V gene TRBV25-1; 11 nucleotides line up with TRBD2. CDR1 and CDR2 (germline): MGHDK, SYGVNS. J lost 9 bases, V lost 3 bases, and 10 bases had no gene match. CDR3 length: 16 residues. DNA for the CDR3: TGTGCCAGCAGTGATCTTTTAGCGGGGGGGCTGGGTGAGCAGTTCTTC. Translated: CASSDLLAGGLGEQFF.

The chain carries TRBV5-5 and TRBJ1-2; 7 positions match TRBD1. Germline assignment: CDR1 SGHKS and CDR2 YYEKEE (reference sequence). The V and J ends lost 0 bases and 3 bases, in that order; junction bases with no gene match: 14. The CDR3 extends over 18 amino acids. This chain's CDR3 is CASSLAVAGGTSHYGYTF. The DNA of the CDR3 is TGTGCCAGCAGCTTGGCCGTGGCAGGGGGTACCTCCCACTATGGCTACACCTTC.

On this clone itself: Other DNA sequences in this sample translate to the same CDR3. V and J are TRBV5-6 and TRBJ2-5; D is undetermined. CDR3 length: 11 amino acids. Germline CDR1 is SGHDT and CDR2 is YYEEEE. Trimming shortened V by 3 bases and J by 5 bases, and 5 bases separated the two germline ends. CDR3 sequence: CASSSQETQYF. The CDR3 bases are TGTGCCAGCAGCTCACAGGAGACCCAGTACTTC. The variable domain in full, with the rest retrieved from reference TRBV5-6 and TRBJ2-5, is DAGVTQSPTHLIKTRGQQVTLRCSPKSGHDTVSWYQQALGQGPQFIFQYYEEEERQRGNFPDRFSGHQFPNYSSELNVNALLLGDSALYLCASSSQETQYFGPGTRLLVL.

In its sample, this clone was seen once. The CDR3 DNA is TGTGCCTGGGGCCCGGGACTAGCAAACTACGAGCAGTACTTC. Protein: CAWGPGLANYEQYF. This sequence joins TRBV30 and TRBJ2-7; 9 bases align to TRBD2. The CDR3 contains 14 residues. The junction had 8 bases not matched to a gene; V was cut back by 5 bases and J by 3 bases. CDR1 and CDR2 (germline): GTSNPN, SVGIG (reference sequence).

The V gene is TRBV4-3, the J gene TRBJ2-7, with a possible D match to TRBD2 (5 bases). CDR3 size: 13 residues. The germline V gene encodes CDR1 LGHNA and CDR2 YSLEER. V was cut by 0 bases and J by 7 bases, with 10 bases left in between. CDR3: CASSQDPSGEQYF. The DNA for the CDR3 is TGCGCCAGCAGCCAAGACCCGTCGGGGGAGCAGTACTTC.

The chain is built from TRBV18 and TRBJ1-6; D unclear. The V gene lost 1 base and the J gene lost 0 bases, with 4 bases spanning the gap. The length of the CDR3 is 15 residues. Germline V gives CDR1 KGHSH, CDR2 LQKENI. The chain's CDR3 is CASSPQSSYNSPLHF. DNA of the CDR3: TGTGCCAGCTCACCACAGAGCTCCTATAATTCACCCCTCCACTTT.

The chain carries TRBV6-2 or TRBV6-3 and TRBJ2-7; a possible D gene is TRBD1 (5 bases). Trimming removed 0 bases at V and 0 bases at J, with 9 bases between. Germline lookup yields CDR1 MNHEY and CDR2 SVGEGT. The CDR3 is 15 residues long. CDR3 sequence (DNA): TGTGCCAGCAGTTACTCTGCCAGGGCCTCCTACGAGCAGTACTTC. Protein: CASSYSARASYEQYF.